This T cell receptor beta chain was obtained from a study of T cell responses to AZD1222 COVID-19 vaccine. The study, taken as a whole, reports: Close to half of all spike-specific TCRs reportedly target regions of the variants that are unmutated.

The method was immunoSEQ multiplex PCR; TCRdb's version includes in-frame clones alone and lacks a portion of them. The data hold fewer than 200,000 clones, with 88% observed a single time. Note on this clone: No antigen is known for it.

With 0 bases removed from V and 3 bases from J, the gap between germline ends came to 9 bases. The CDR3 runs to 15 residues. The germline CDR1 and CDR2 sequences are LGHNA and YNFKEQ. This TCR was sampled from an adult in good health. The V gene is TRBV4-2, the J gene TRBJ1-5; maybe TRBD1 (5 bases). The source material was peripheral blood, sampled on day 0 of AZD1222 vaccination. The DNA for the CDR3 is TGTGCCAGCAGCCAAGATGGCAGGGACAATCAGCCCCAGCATTTT. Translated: CASSQDGRDNQPQHF.